The rows below give T cell receptor beta chains drawn from one sample of a study of blood T cell repertoires in COVID-19. Assay: immunoSEQ multiplex PCR; the TCRdb copy retains only in-frame clones and omits some. Of roughly 430,000 clones detected, roughly 90% appear once; the ten largest clones hold approximately 1.5%. What was sequenced was PBMCs or T cells enriched from blood (not recorded which). Every receptor here comes from a woman younger than 35 who had been exposed to COVID-19. CDR3s include the opening cysteine and the closing phenylalanine or tryptophan. The D gene is left open where the match is weak. The size field is filled for only some rows; it gives once, few, many or a size class.

clone size,V gene,D gene,J gene,CDR3 protein,CDR3 DNA
-,TRBV28,-,TRBJ2-5,CASSLQGLSETQYF,TGTGCCAGCAGTTTACAGGGGTTGAGTGAGACCCAGTACTTC
-,TRBV28,TRBD1,TRBJ2-7,CASSLLTGSYEQYF,TGTGCCAGCAGTTTACTGACAGGGTCCTACGAGCAGTACTTC
-,TRBV18,TRBD1,TRBJ1-3,CASSQGDIGNTIYF,TGTGCCAGCTCGCAGGGGGACATCGGAAACACCATATATTTT
-,TRBV28,-,TRBJ2-1,CASSLWGEVNNEQFF,TGTGCCAGCAGTTTGTGGGGCGAAGTCAACAATGAGCAGTTCTTC
-,TRBV7-2,TRBD1,TRBJ1-6,CASRTGNSPLHF,TGTGCCAGCAGGACAGGGAATTCACCCCTCCACTTT
once,TRBV28,TRBD1,TRBJ1-6,CASRITGAGNSPLHF,TGTGCCAGCAGGATAACAGGGGCGGGTAATTCACCCCTCCACTTT
once,TRBV27,-,TRBJ2-7,CASSLSTGPYEQYF,TGTGCCAGCAGTTTATCAACAGGGCCCTACGAGCAGTACTTC
-,TRBV7-2,TRBD1,TRBJ1-2,CASSAHRGNYGYTF,TGTGCCAGCAGCGCGCACAGGGGGAACTATGGCTACACCTTC
medium-sized,TRBV3-1/TRBV3-2,-,TRBJ2-1,CASSQDGVGQPSGEQFF,TGTGCCAGCAGCCAAGATGGGGTGGGACAACCTTCGGGTGAGCAGTTCTTC
-,TRBV11-2,-,TRBJ2-1,CASSFGAGLSYNEQFF,TGTGCCAGCAGCTTTGGGGCCGGTCTTTCCTACAATGAGCAGTTCTTC
few,TRBV28,TRBD1,TRBJ2-2,CASSFPPGTGGHTGELFF,TGTGCCAGCAGTTTTCCCCCCGGGACAGGGGGCCACACCGGGGAGCTGTTTTTT
-,TRBV2,TRBD1,TRBJ1-2,CARAGQGIGYTF,TGTGCCAGAGCGGGACAGGGGATTGGCTACACCTTC
-,TRBV28,-,TRBJ2-7,CASSLSPGLSYEQYF,TGTGCCAGCAGTTTATCTCCAGGCCTCTCCTACGAGCAGTACTTC
-,TRBV28,-,TRBJ2-7,CASRGAQVAYEQYF,TGTGCCAGCAGAGGGGCGCAGGTAGCCTACGAGCAGTACTTC